This is a list of T cell receptor beta chains from one sample in a study of prognosis after radiotherapy for stage I lung cancer. One entry per CDR3 protein, called by TCRdb with MiXCR from the multiplex PCR reads. This sample has about 13,000 distinct CDR3 sequences, with 40% to 55% found just once. Source: PBMCs, taken before or after stereotactic body radiation therapy (not recorded which). The source is a donor aged 50 or older with non-small cell lung cancer. Each CDR3 is given with its conserved first and last residue. D genes are given only for firm matches. Where a row states a size, it is once, few, many or the class of an expanded clone; other rows omit it.

>.|TRBV5-1|TRBJ2-1|TRBD2
CASSATSGLMGNEQFF
TGCGCCAGCAGCGCGACTAGCGGGCTTATGGGAAATGAGCAGTTCTTC
>many|TRBV4-1|TRBJ2-5|TRBD2
CASSPADSGRTQYF
TGCGCCAGCAGCCCCGCTGATAGCGGGAGAACCCAGTACTTC
>.|TRBV20-1|TRBJ2-7|.
CSARDQNAGASYEQYF
TGCAGTGCTAGAGACCAAAACGCCGGGGCTTCCTACGAGCAGTACTTC
>many|TRBV12-3/TRBV12-4|TRBJ1-1|.
CASSFTSGGWTEAFF
TGTGCCAGCAGTTTCACGTCGGGAGGGTGGACTGAAGCTTTCTTT
>medium-sized|TRBV9|TRBJ2-1|.
CASSREPSSYNEQFF
TGTGCCAGCAGCAGAGAGCCGAGCTCCTACAATGAGCAGTTCTTC
>.|TRBV27|TRBJ2-1|TRBD1
CASSHGQGGNEQFF
TGTGCCAGCAGTCACGGACAGGGGGGGAATGAGCAGTTCTTC
>.|TRBV11-2|TRBJ2-1|.
CASSLGVSRHNEQFF
TGTGCCAGCAGCTTAGGTGTTTCACGGCACAATGAGCAGTTCTTC
>.|TRBV2|TRBJ2-3|.
CASMYRHRSTDTQYF
TGTGCCAGCATGTACCGGCACAGGTCCACAGATACGCAGTATTTT
>many|TRBV30|TRBJ1-1|.
CAWSVDFSSQLNTEAFF
TGTGCCTGGAGTGTGGACTTCTCTTCCCAGTTGAACACTGAAGCTTTCTTT
>many|TRBV2|TRBJ1-3|.
CASSELVSLVGNTIYF
TGTGCCAGCAGTGAACTGGTCAGTTTAGTTGGAAACACCATATATTTT
>medium-sized|TRBV7-6|TRBJ2-3|TRBD1
CASSSSGTGFTDTQYF
TGTGCCAGCAGCTCCTCCGGGACAGGCTTCACAGATACGCAGTATTTT
>few|TRBV24-1|TRBJ2-3|.
CATSDSTSDTQYF
TGTGCCACCAGTGATTCCACATCAGATACGCAGTATTTT
>medium-sized|TRBV12-3/TRBV12-4|TRBJ2-1|.
CASSQSERQIF
TGTGCCAGCAGTCAAAGCGAGCGGCAAATCTTC
>.|TRBV6-1|TRBJ1-5|.
CASSTRDCQPQHF
TGTGCCAGCAGTACGAGAGATTGTCAGCCTCAGCATTTT
>once|TRBV19|TRBJ1-4|TRBD1
CASSGQGMVKLFF
TGTGCCAGTTCCGGACAGGGCATGGTAAAACTGTTTTTT
>medium-sized|TRBV20-1|TRBJ1-6|.
CSAEGTGSHSPLHF
TGCAGTGCTGAAGGAACAGGGAGTCATTCACCCCTCCACTTT
>many|TRBV7-8|TRBJ2-7|.
CASSISGRGRLRTYEQYF
TGTGCCAGCAGCATATCCGGTAGGGGAAGGCTTAGGACCTACGAGCAGTACTTC
>many|TRBV4-2|TRBJ2-1|.
CASSQGEYNEQFF
TGTGCCAGCAGCCAAGGGGAATACAATGAGCAGTTCTTC
>.|TRBV7-9|TRBJ2-5|TRBD2
CASSQAGLVGDVETQYF
TGTGCCAGCAGCCAAGCGGGGTTGGTAGGAGATGTAGAGACCCAGTACTTC
>.|TRBV20-1|TRBJ2-1|.
CSTAARDSYNEQLF
TGCAGTACTGCCGCTAGAGACTCCTACAATGAGCAGTTGTTC
>many|TRBV4-1|TRBJ2-3|TRBD2
CASSRLAGLDTQYF
TGCGCCAGCAGCCGACTAGCGGGGTTAGATACGCAGTATTTT
>many|TRBV10-2|TRBJ2-7|.
CASSPRADSSYEQYF
TGCGCCAGCAGTCCACGTGCGGACAGCTCCTACGAGCAGTACTTC
>medium-sized|TRBV20-1|TRBJ2-3|.
CSARDHMLRETDTQYF
TGCAGTGCTAGAGACCACATGCTGCGGGAAACAGATACGCAGTATTTT
>.|TRBV20-1|TRBJ1-4|.
CSARTPVGSEKLFF
TGCAGTGCTAGAACGCCAGTGGGTTCTGAAAAACTGTTTTTT
>many|TRBV5-6|TRBJ2-7|.
CASSSTYELYEQYF
TGTGCCAGCAGCTCCACATATGAGCTCTACGAGCAGTACTTC
>.|TRBV6-1|TRBJ2-1|TRBD2
CASTRSGLAAFNEQFF
TGTGCCAGCACCCGAAGCGGACTAGCGGCGTTCAATGAGCAGTTCTTC
>.|TRBV6-1|TRBJ2-2|.
CASCPVLARQLFF
TGTGCCAGCTGTCCTGTCCTAGCTCGGCAGCTGTTTTTT
>many|TRBV28|TRBJ1-5|.
CASNMGRGYSNQPQHF
TGTGCCAGCAATATGGGTCGGGGCTATAGCAATCAGCCCCAGCATTTT
>.|TRBV7-2|TRBJ2-7|.
CASRTGVAYEQYF
TGTGCCAGCCGGACGGGGGTTGCCTACGAGCAGTACTTC
>many|TRBV4-1|TRBJ2-2|.
CASSQVRETGNTGELFF
TGCGCCAGCAGCCAAGTTCGGGAGACGGGGAACACCGGGGAGCTGTTTTTT
>.|TRBV30|TRBJ2-3|TRBD2
CAWGLAGGFDTQYF
TGTGCCTGGGGACTAGCGGGAGGGTTCGATACGCAGTATTTT
>many|TRBV2|TRBJ1-2|.
CASSDPAGYTF
TGTGCCAGCAGTGACCCCGCGGGCTACACCTTC
>medium-sized|TRBV7-8|TRBJ2-3|.
CASSLVGNTDTQYF
TGTGCCAGCAGCTTAGTGGGGAACACAGATACGCAGTATTTT
>.|TRBV28|TRBJ2-7|.
CASQPAGDYEQYF
TGTGCCAGCCAGCCGGCAGGGGACTACGAGCAGTACTTC
>medium-sized|TRBV20-1|TRBJ1-5|.
CSASGGNQPQHF
TGCAGTGCTAGTGGGGGAAATCAGCCCCAGCATTTT
>.|TRBV28|TRBJ2-6|.
CASTPFDGGFGANVLTF
TGTGCCAGCACACCTTTTGATGGGGGGTTCGGGGCCAACGTCCTGACTTTC
>.|TRBV30|TRBJ1-6|.
CAWSVPTYNSPLHF
TGTGCCTGGAGTGTACCCACCTATAATTCACCCCTCCACTTT
>many|TRBV10-2|TRBJ1-4|TRBD1
CASSDRGRGEKLFF
TGCGCCAGCAGTGACAGGGGGCGCGGGGAAAAACTGTTTTTT
>.|TRBV5-1|TRBJ1-1|.
CASSLGGGLSTEAFF
TGCGCCAGCAGCTTGGGTGGGGGGTTGAGCACTGAAGCTTTCTTT
>many|TRBV2|TRBJ2-5|TRBD2
CASREVRGAGGTETQYF
TGTGCCAGCAGGGAGGTCAGGGGGGCGGGAGGGACAGAGACCCAGTACTTC
>medium-sized|TRBV6-2/TRBV6-3|TRBJ1-2|.
CASSLGAGSYGYTF
TGTGCCAGCAGCCTCGGAGCAGGGTCCTATGGCTACACCTTC
>medium-sized|TRBV20-1|TRBJ2-1|.
CSARGVGGIGEQFF
TGCAGTGCTAGAGGGGTCGGGGGAATCGGGGAGCAGTTCTTC
>.|TRBV20-1|TRBJ2-3|.
CSAIDSGADTQYF
TGCAGTGCGATCGACTCGGGTGCAGATACGCAGTATTTT
>.|TRBV10-3|TRBJ2-7|TRBD2
CAISSGTIYEQYF
TGTGCCATCAGCTCCGGGACTATTTACGAGCAGTACTTC
>many|TRBV24-1|TRBJ1-5|TRBD1
CATSDARTGDGQPQHF
TGTGCCACCAGTGACGCCCGGACAGGAGATGGGCAGCCCCAGCATTTT
>.|TRBV27|TRBJ2-3|.
CASSLSTAGRRSDTQYF
TGTGCCAGCAGTTTATCTACGGCGGGACGAAGATCAGATACGCAGTATTTT
>medium-sized|TRBV20-1|TRBJ2-2|.
CSASTGTGELFF
TGCAGTGCTAGTACAGGGACCGGGGAGCTGTTTTTT
>many|TRBV10-3|TRBJ1-5|TRBD1
CAIRVDRDQPQHF
TGTGCCATCAGGGTCGACAGGGATCAGCCCCAGCATTTT
>.|TRBV19|TRBJ2-6|.
CASRQDSGANVLTF
TGTGCCAGTAGACAGGACTCTGGGGCCAACGTCCTGACTTTC
>many|TRBV9|TRBJ2-2|.
CASRGGSNTGELFF
TGTGCCAGCCGGGGAGGCTCGAACACCGGGGAGCTGTTTTTT
>medium-sized|TRBV2|TRBJ2-2|.
CASSKTDANTGELFF
TGTGCCAGCAGCAAGACAGACGCGAACACCGGGGAGCTGTTTTTT
>.|TRBV28|TRBJ1-5|.
CASSSDRNQPQHF
TGTGCAAGCAGTTCGGATAGAAATCAGCCCCAGCATTTT
>.|TRBV6-1|TRBJ2-7|.
CANSLGGASVSIFGNYEQYF
TGTGCCAACAGCCTTGGCGGTGCGAGCGTGAGTATCTTTGGTAACTACGAGCAGTACTTC
>medium-sized|TRBV7-6|TRBJ2-7|.
CASSRSESYEQYF
TGTGCCAGCAGCCGCTCGGAATCCTACGAGCAGTACTTC
>.|TRBV20-1|TRBJ1-5|.
CSASGEGIVNQPQHF
TGCAGTGCTTCTGGGGAGGGGATTGTCAATCAGCCCCAGCATTTT